What follows are 28 T cell receptor beta chains derived from one specimen sequenced in a study of shared clonotypes between healthy human individuals. Generated by immunoSEQ multiplex PCR, the TCRdb table keeps only in-frame clones and is missing some. The profile covers roughly 2.5 million clones, with roughly nine tenths appearing a single time and 0.13% to 0.15% taken by the ten largest. Material for sequencing was naive CD4+ T cells sorted from blood. The subset denotes: CD45RA+ positively selected. The source is a man between 18 and 35 years old in good health.

This chain uses TRBV28 with TRBJ2-7, with 8 bases aligning to TRBD1. Trimming took 4 bases from V and 4 from J; bases not matched to a gene: 9. The CDR3 extends over 15 amino acids. Germline V gene data show CDR1 as MDHEN and CDR2 as SYDVKM. CDR3 coding DNA: TGTGCCAGCAGTTCTGAAACGACAGGGGATTACGAGCAGTACTTC. Protein product: CASSSETTGDYEQYF.

The chain joins TRBV2 to TRBJ2-2; no reliable D call. V gave up 6 bases and J gave up 6 bases, with 11 bases separating them. The CDR3 consists of 13 residues. Germline CDR1 reads SNHLY; CDR2 reads FYNNEI. The CDR3 coding sequence is TGTGCCAGCAGAACGTCCCCGGCCGGGGAGCTGTTTTTT. Amino acids: CASRTSPAGELFF.

The V gene is TRBV28, the J gene TRBJ1-4; D is uncertain. The CDR3 contains 14 residues. The V and J ends lost 6 bases and 0 bases respectively, with 8 bases between them. CDR1 MDHEN and CDR2 SYDVKM come from the germline V gene. CDR3 sequence reads: CASREGTTNEKLFF. The DNA of the CDR3 is TGTGCCAGCAGGGAGGGAACAACTAATGAAAAACTGTTTTTT.

This chain links TRBV7-9 with TRBJ2-7; 8 bases fit TRBD2. The CDR3 is made up of 18 amino acids. Germline V gene lookup returns CDR1 SEHNR and CDR2 FQNEAQ (reference sequence). V lost 3 bases, J lost 2 bases, and 15 bases stayed unmatched. The CDR3 is CASSLAGGSGAKTYEQYF. The CDR3 coding sequence is TGTGCCAGCAGCTTGGCGGGAGGTAGCGGAGCGAAGACCTACGAGCAGTACTTC.

The chain couples TRBV7-2 to TRBJ2-3; 10 positions match TRBD2. Germline CDR1 is SGHTA and CDR2 is FQGNSA. Trimming took 2 bases from V and 4 from J; bases not matched to a gene: 3. This CDR3 is built from 15 residues. The CDR3 nucleotides read TGTGCCAGCAGCTTACTAGCGGGGGTGGCAGATACGCAGTATTTT. It codes for CASSLLAGVADTQYF.

This chain connects TRBV2 to TRBJ2-7; 8 bases fit TRBD1. The CDR3 runs 15 residues. V lost 3 bases and J lost 5; bases outside the gene matches: 9. The germline CDR1 and CDR2 sequences are SNHLY and FYNNEI. The CDR3 reads CASSEASGGWNEQYF. The CDR3 DNA is TGTGCCAGCAGTGAGGCTTCAGGGGGCTGGAACGAGCAGTACTTC. Looking up the rest from reference TRBV2 and TRBJ2-7 gives the full variable domain: EPEVTQTPSHQVTQMGQEVILRCVPISNHLYFYWYRQILGQKVEFLVSFYNNEISEKSEIFDDQFSVERPDGSNFTLKIRSTKLEDSAMYFCASSEASGGWNEQYFGPGTRLTVT.

This clone appeared a few times. The chain couples TRBV15 to TRBJ2-5; 9 nucleotides match TRBD2. V lost 5 bases, J lost 1 base, and 5 bases stayed unmatched. Germline V CDR1 and CDR2: LNHNV, YYDKDF (reference sequence). The CDR3 covers 15 residues. CDR3 protein: CATSQRLAAQETQYF. Written as DNA, the CDR3 is TGTGCCACCAGCCAACGACTAGCGGCCCAAGAGACCCAGTACTTC.

Worth noting for this clone: This sample also contains other DNA sequences that code for the same CDR3. The V and J genes are TRBV6-6 and TRBJ1-1, with D unclear. V lost 0 bases, J lost 4 bases, and 12 bases lay in between. The CDR3 is 15 residues long. CDR1 and CDR2 (germline): MNHNY, SVGAGI (reference sequence). This chain's CDR3 is CASSYSRGGSTEAFF. The DNA for the CDR3 is TGTGCCAGCAGTTACTCGCGGGGAGGGAGCACTGAAGCTTTCTTT.

The CDR3 DNA is TGTGCCAGCAGGTCGGTAGGCACTGAAGCTTTCTTT. Translated: CASRSVGTEAFF. The chain uses TRBV6-5 and TRBJ1-1; D gene unclear. Per the germline V gene, CDR1 is MNHEY and CDR2 is SVGAGI. With 6 bases removed from V and 4 bases from J, the gap between germline ends came to 9 bases. CDR3 length equals 12 residues.

The chain carries TRBV9 and TRBJ2-7; 7 nucleotides match TRBD2. J was trimmed by 7 bases and V by 3 bases; bases with no gene match: 4. This CDR3 is built from 12 residues. The V gene's germline CDR1 is SGDLS and CDR2 YYNGEE. CDR3 coding DNA: TGTGCCAGCAGCGGCCCGGGGGGAGAGCAGTACTTC. Translation gives CASSGPGGEQYF.

The chain carries TRBV21-1 and TRBJ1-3. TRBV21-1 is a pseudogene segment. The CDR3 has 17 amino acids. The CDR3 region has the DNA TGTGCCAGCAGGGCCGGCCGGGACGGAACCTCTGGAAACACCATATATTTT. Encoded protein: CASRAGRDGTSGNTIYF.

This chain links TRBV30 with TRBJ1-6, with D maybe TRBD1 (5 bases). V was clipped by 1 base and J by 7 bases, with 8 bases between them. Germline loops: CDR1 GTSNPN, CDR2 SVGIG (reference sequence). The length of the CDR3 is 13 residues. The CDR3 DNA reads as TGTGCCTGGAGTGAGGGGCGAAATTCACCCCTCCACTTT. Translated: CAWSEGRNSPLHF.

The sample holds one count of this clone. J is TRBJ1-6 and V is TRBV4-3; no firm D call. The CDR3 has 14 amino acids. Trimming pared 0 bases from V and 9 bases from J, leaving 9 bases between. CDR1 is LGHNA and CDR2 is YSLEER in the germline V gene. Here the CDR3 DNA reads TGCGCCAGCAGCCAAGAAATGGGTAGTTCACCCCTCCACTTT. Translation: CASSQEMGSSPLHF.

This chain links TRBV30 with TRBJ2-2; 7 positions agree with TRBD2. V gave up 5 bases and J gave up 7 bases; unmatched junction bases: 13. The CDR3 length is 15 residues. CDR1 GTSNPN and CDR2 SVGIG come from the germline V gene (reference sequence). The CDR3 loop is CAWVVGGSLIGELFF. For the CDR3, the DNA is TGTGCCTGGGTAGTGGGCGGGAGTCTTATCGGGGAGCTGTTTTTT. Using reference TRBV30 and TRBJ2-2 for the parts outside the CDR3, the full variable domain is SQTIHQWPATLVQPVGSPLSLECTVEGTSNPNLYWYRQAAGRGLQLLFYSVGIGQISSEVPQNLSASRPQDRQFILSSKKLLLSDSGFYLCAWVVGGSLIGELFFGEGSRLTVL.

The chain uses TRBV9 and TRBJ1-2, with D hard to call. This CDR3 comprises 16 residues. The V gene's germline CDR1 is SGDLS and CDR2 YYNGEE. V shed 0 bases and J shed 0 bases, with 12 bases lying between them. This chain's CDR3 is CASSVGSAKSNYGYTF. Written as DNA, the CDR3 is TGTGCCAGCAGCGTAGGATCTGCTAAATCTAACTATGGCTACACCTTC.

Points on this clone: The junction departs from the called germline gene at one end, perhaps through a read error. The J gene is TRBJ2-2, the V gene TRBV7-7, with a weak D call TRBD1 (6 bases). The CDR3 is 14 amino acids. Germline lookup yields CDR1 SSHAT and CDR2 FNYEAQ (reference sequence). The CDR3 DNA reads TGTGCTAGCAGCCAGACAGGGAACACCGGGGAGCTGTTTTTT. Protein sequence: CASSQTGNTGELFF.

The chain links TRBV28 to TRBJ1-2, with a possible D match to TRBD1 (6 bases). Germline V gene lookup returns CDR1 MDHEN and CDR2 SYDVKM. V lost 4 bases to trimming and J lost 4 bases, with 16 bases between them. The CDR3 loop spans 15 amino acids. CDR3: CASSSFPTGAYGYTF. Written as DNA, the CDR3 is TGTGCCAGCAGTTCCTTCCCTACGGGGGCCTATGGCTACACCTTC.

This chain links TRBV5-5 with TRBJ2-1; possible D gene TRBD2, 5 bases. Per the germline V gene, CDR1 is SGHKS and CDR2 is YYEKEE (reference sequence). CDR3 length equals 15 residues. Deletions cut 0 bases from V and 11 bases from J, with 18 bases between. The CDR3 region is CASSLEGGRQRQQFF. The CDR3 nucleotides read TGTGCCAGCAGCTTGGAAGGAGGCAGGCAGAGACAGCAGTTCTTC.

CDR3 amino acids: CASSGTPTILYEQYF. The CDR3 DNA is TGTGCCAGCAGCGGGACACCAACGATTCTCTACGAGCAGTACTTC. The rearrangement links TRBV6-1 to TRBJ2-7; tentatively, D is TRBD1 (6 bases). The CDR3 totals 15 residues. CDR1 is MNHNS and CDR2 is SASEGT in the germline V gene. Trimming removed 6 bases from V and 3 bases from J, with 18 bases in between.

The rearrangement links TRBV30 to TRBJ1-4; 9 bases align to TRBD1. The germline V gene has CDR1 GTSNPN and CDR2 SVGIG (reference sequence). The CDR3 loop spans 16 amino acids. Losses at the gene ends were 0 bases for V and 8 bases for J; bases not matched to a gene: 10. The CDR3 nucleotides are TGTGCCTGGAGTGTAGACAGGGGGAGAAGTCAGGAAAAACTGTTTTTT. It is translated as CAWSVDRGRSQEKLFF.

Worth noting for this clone: Other DNA sequences within the sample encode an identical CDR3. The genes are TRBV18 and TRBJ1-5; tentative D call: TRBD1 (5 bases). The V end lost 0 bases, the J end lost 4 bases, and 7 bases lay between the germline ends. The germline gives CDR1 KGHSH, CDR2 LQKENI. This CDR3 is 14 amino acids long. The chain's CDR3 is CASSPPTGNQPQHF. The CDR3 DNA is TGTGCCAGCTCACCACCCACAGGTAATCAGCCCCAGCATTTT.

About this clone itself: A junction end diverges from the germline sequence, so it may reflect a read error. The genes are TRBV11-3 and TRBJ1-2, with D hard to call. Germline loops: CDR1 SGHNT, CDR2 YENEEA. The CDR3 is made up of 11 amino acids. CDR3: CASSLATRGHF. For the CDR3, the DNA is TGTGCCAGCAGCTTAGCCACCCGAGGCCACTTC.

Of note for this clone: Additional DNA sequences in this sample encode the identical CDR3. This sequence joins TRBV18 and TRBJ2-5; D remains unclear. The germline V gene encodes CDR1 KGHSH and CDR2 LQKENI. Trimming removed 2 bases from V and 1 base from J, with 8 bases in between. The CDR3 spans 14 residues. Written as DNA, the CDR3 is TGTGCCAGCTCACCAGGAGCAGTCCAAGAGACCCAGTACTTC. The encoded protein is CASSPGAVQETQYF.

The chain is built from TRBV10-3 and TRBJ2-3; 7 bases map to TRBD1. This CDR3 is 13 amino acids long. CDR1 and CDR2 from the germline V gene are ENHRY and SYGVKD. V dropped 11 bases and J dropped 2; count of bases not matched to a gene: 7. This CDR3 reads CASKQGSTDTQYF. The CDR3 DNA reads as TGTGCCTCAAAACAGGGGTCCACAGATACGCAGTATTTT.

This chain connects TRBV19 to TRBJ2-1; tentatively, D is TRBD1 (6 bases). The CDR3 length is 18 residues. V was trimmed by 5 bases and J by 2 bases, leaving 22 bases between them. The germline V gene has CDR1 LNHDA and CDR2 SQIVND (reference sequence). The CDR3 DNA reads as TGTGCCAGTAGTTCAGGGGTGACCGTCCGGCGACCCTACAATGAGCAGTTCTTC. It yields the protein CASSSGVTVRRPYNEQFF.

The chain's CDR3 is CASSESRPGSVNYGYTF. The CDR3 DNA reads TGTGCCAGCAGCGAGAGCCGGCCGGGGTCAGTTAACTATGGCTACACCTTC. This chain links TRBV28 with TRBJ1-2, with D uncertain. The CDR3 extends over 17 amino acids. Trimming cost V 6 bases and J 1 base, with 21 bases left between them. CDR1 is MDHEN and CDR2 is SYDVKM in the germline V gene.

The chain combines TRBV11-2 with TRBJ2-7; the match to TRBD2 covers 7 bases. From germline, CDR1 is SGHAT and CDR2 FQNNGV. V was pared by 5 bases and J by 3 bases, with 10 bases of the junction left unmatched. The CDR3 contains 15 residues. The CDR3 coding sequence is TGTGCCAGCAGCCCCCCTCTGCGGGAGAACTACGAGCAGTACTTC. Its protein product is CASSPPLRENYEQYF.

The rearrangement joins TRBV5-1 to TRBJ2-3, with no clear D. V was pared by 0 bases and J by 4 bases, with 12 bases between. CDR3 length: 15 amino acids. Germline V gene sequence: CDR1 SGHRS, CDR2 YFSETQ. The CDR3 DNA sequence: TGCGCCAGCAGCTTGGAATGGTACAGCCCAGATACGCAGTATTTT. It specifies CASSLEWYSPDTQYF.